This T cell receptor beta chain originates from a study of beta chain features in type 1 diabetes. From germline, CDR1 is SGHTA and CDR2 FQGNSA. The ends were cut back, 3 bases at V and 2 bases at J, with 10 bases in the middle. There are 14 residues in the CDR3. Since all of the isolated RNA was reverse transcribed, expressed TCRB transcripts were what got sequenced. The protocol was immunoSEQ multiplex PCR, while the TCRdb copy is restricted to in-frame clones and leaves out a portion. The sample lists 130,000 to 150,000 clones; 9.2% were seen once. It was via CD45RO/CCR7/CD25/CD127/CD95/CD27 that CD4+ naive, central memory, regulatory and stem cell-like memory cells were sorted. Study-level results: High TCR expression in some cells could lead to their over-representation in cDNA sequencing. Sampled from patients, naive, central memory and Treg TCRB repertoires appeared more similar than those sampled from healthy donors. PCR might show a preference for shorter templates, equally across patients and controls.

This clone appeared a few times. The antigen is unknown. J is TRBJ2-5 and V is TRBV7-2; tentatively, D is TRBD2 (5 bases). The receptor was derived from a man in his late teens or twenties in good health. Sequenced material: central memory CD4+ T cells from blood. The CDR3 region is CASSFGGSQETQYF. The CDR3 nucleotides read TGTGCCAGCAGCTTTGGCGGGTCTCAAGAGACCCAGTACTTC.